This record looks at one TCR beta chain sequence and its context. Seattle enrolled patients during active infection and tracked them longitudinally. The record originates from a study of blood T cell repertoires in COVID-19. Study-wide background: Sites across the United States, Italy and Spain contributed samples from acute and convalescent COVID-19.

In the source study's methods: Researchers report that nucleated cell counts were estimated from reference gene primer amplification. Profiled with immunoSEQ multiplex PCR; TCRdb holds only in-frame clones, not every one. V and J calls and clone size come straight from that table; D and trimming were deduced from the DNA. The table has roughly 190,000 clones, about 80% seen once. Germline assignment: CDR1 KGHDR and CDR2 SFDVKD. Deletions cut 2 bases from V and 3 bases from J, with 9 bases between. The CDR3 length is 14 residues. The sample taken for sequencing was peripheral blood. The clonotype was recovered from a woman aged 60-75 years with COVID-19, enrolled during active disease. The chain recombines TRBV24-1 with TRBJ1-1; weak D call: TRBD1 (6 bases). For the CDR3, the DNA is TGTGCCACCAGTGATTCAGGGGTGGACACTGAAGCTTTCTTT. This sequence encodes CATSDSGVDTEAFF.